Shown below are 24 T cell receptor beta chains from a single sample sequenced in a study of T-cell memory formation after mild COVID-19. One entry per CDR3 protein results from TCRdb running MiXCR on the 5' RACE reads. The sample consists of about 260,000 distinct CDR3 sequences, 8.2% of them appearing once. The specimen sequenced was PBMCs or a T cell subset sorted from them (not recorded which). The receptors shown here come from a man between 18 and 29 years old who had mild COVID-19 (a few samples of this study predate the infection). Cell type and time point are not known.

This clonotype was recorded a few times. This sequence joins TRBV29-1 and TRBJ2-6; D might be TRBD2 (5 bases). V was cut by 4 bases and J by 2 bases, with 9 bases left in between. The CDR3 has 14 residues. Germline V gene lookup returns CDR1 SQVTM and CDR2 ANQGSEA. Here the CDR3 reads CSVAGGPGANVLTF. The CDR3, as DNA: TGCAGCGTTGCCGGAGGCCCTGGGGCCAACGTCCTGACTTTC.

The chain joins TRBV7-6 to TRBJ2-1; 8 positions agree with TRBD2. Germline V gene sequence: CDR1 SGHVS, CDR2 FNYEAQ. J gave up 5 bases and V 5 bases, and 11 bases lay outside the gene matches. The CDR3 loop spans 16 amino acids. The CDR3 DNA follows: TGTGCCAGCAGCCCAGCGAGCGGGAGAACCCACAATGAGCAGTTCTTC. Its protein is CASSPASGRTHNEQFF.

This clonotype was counted at least ten times. The chain employs TRBV5-1 and TRBJ2-3; 10 nucleotides line up with TRBD2. The junction had 3 bases not matched to a gene; V was cut back by 4 bases and J by 1 base. The CDR3 has 15 amino acids. Germline lookup yields CDR1 SGHRS and CDR2 YFSETQ. The CDR3 nucleotides read TGCGCCAGCAGCAGTACTAGCGGGGGCACAGATACGCAGTATTTT. Amino acids: CASSSTSGGTDTQYF. The whole variable domain, remainder taken from reference TRBV5-1 and TRBJ2-3, is KAGVTQTPRYLIKTRGQQVTLSCSPISGHRSVSWYQQTPGQGLQFLFEYFSETQRNKGNFPGRFSGRQFSNSRSEMNVSTLELGDSALYLCASSSTSGGTDTQYFGPGTRLTVL.

This clonotype was detected many times. The chain links TRBV5-1 to TRBJ2-1; TRBD2 might be the D (5 bases). CDR1 is SGHRS and CDR2 is YFSETQ in the germline V gene. This CDR3 is built from 15 residues. V lost 1 base and J 7 bases, leaving 15 bases between the germline ends. CDR3 sequence (DNA): TGCGCCAGCAGCTTGCCTAGCCGGGGTGAGAATGAGCAGTTCTTC. It encodes CASSLPSRGENEQFF.

The CDR3: CSVTQDLSGANVLTF. CDR3 nucleotide sequence: TGCAGCGTCACCCAGGACCTCTCTGGGGCCAACGTCCTGACTTTC. The gene calls are TRBV29-1 and TRBJ2-6; D gene unclear. The length of the CDR3 is 15 residues. The V gene lost 6 bases and the J gene lost 0 bases, with 12 bases spanning the gap. Germline CDR1 is SQVTM and CDR2 is ANQGSEA.

This clonotype was seen a few times. The CDR3 coding sequence is TGTGCCAGCAGCTACCGGACAGCGGCCAATGAGCAGTTCTTC. It yields the protein CASSYRTAANEQFF. The gene calls are TRBV7-2 and TRBJ2-1; possible D gene TRBD1, 6 bases. The germline V gene has CDR1 SGHTA and CDR2 FQGNSA. The V and J ends lost 4 bases and 6 bases respectively, with 13 bases between them. The CDR3 has 14 amino acids.

This chain joins TRBV7-9 and TRBJ2-7, with D unclear. The V gene's germline CDR1 is SEHNR and CDR2 FQNEAQ (reference sequence). The CDR3 has 13 residues. V was trimmed by 5 bases and J by 6 bases, leaving 14 bases between them. The DNA for the CDR3 is TGTGCCAGCAGCCAGCTCCCGGCCCCCGAGCAGTACTTC. This encodes CASSQLPAPEQYF.

This clonotype was recorded at least ten times. The chain recombines TRBV5-1 with TRBJ2-7, with D perhaps matching TRBD1 or TRBD2 (7 bases each). Germline CDR1 and CDR2: SGHRS and YFSETQ. V lost 4 bases to trimming and J lost 6 bases, with 17 bases between them. The CDR3 consists of 14 residues. CDR3 protein: CASSSGTAEGEQYF. CDR3 nucleotides: TGCGCCAGCAGCAGCGGGACAGCGGAGGGCGAGCAGTACTTC.

The V gene is TRBV20-1, the J gene TRBJ2-7; tentatively, D is TRBD2 (7 bases). This CDR3 has 13 amino acids. Trimming removed 5 bases at V and 1 base at J, with 12 bases between. Germline lookup yields CDR1 DFQATT and CDR2 SNEGSKA (reference sequence). In DNA, the CDR3 is TGCAGTGCTGAGGGGGGGTGGTCCTACGAGCAGTACTTC. Residues: CSAEGGWSYEQYF.

V and J are TRBV7-8 and TRBJ1-5; weak D call: TRBD1 (5 bases). The V gene's germline CDR1 is SGHVS and CDR2 FQNEAQ. Trimming shortened V by 5 bases and J by 5 bases, and 19 bases separated the two germline ends. The CDR3 is made up of 16 amino acids. In nucleotides, the CDR3 is TGTGCCAGCAGCCCCAGTCGGGGCGCGGATTATCAGCCCCAGCATTTT. This sequence encodes CASSPSRGADYQPQHF.

The chain links TRBV28 to TRBJ2-7; 7 bases are shared with TRBD2. This CDR3 has 14 residues. J gave up 0 bases and V 6 bases, and 5 bases lay outside the gene matches. Germline assignment: CDR1 MDHEN and CDR2 SYDVKM. CDR3 residues: CASRGGTDSYEQYV. The CDR3 coding sequence is TGTGCCAGCAGGGGAGGGACGGACTCCTACGAGCAGTACGTC.

J is TRBJ1-3 and V is TRBV2, with a possible D match to TRBD1 (5 bases). Germline V gene lookup returns CDR1 SNHLY and CDR2 FYNNEI. CDR3 length: 13 amino acids. V shed 8 bases and J shed 8 bases, with 16 bases lying between them. CDR3 in amino acids: CASLGPYADTIYF. The CDR3, as DNA: TGTGCCAGCCTGGGACCTTATGCTGACACCATATATTTT.

A single count supports this clonotype. A read error may explain this, as a much larger clone is one base away. The V call is TRBV5-1, the J call TRBJ2-2, with a weak D call TRBD1 (6 bases). Trimming pared 5 bases from V and 5 bases from J, leaving 10 bases between. In germline, CDR1 is SGHRS, CDR2 YFSETQ. The CDR3 is 13 amino acids. CDR3 residues: CASRSTGTGELFF. CDR3 nucleotide sequence: TGCGCCAGCAGATCAACAGGGACCGGGGAGCTGTTTTTT.

The V and J genes are TRBV19 and TRBJ1-5; 9 bases map to TRBD1. Germline assignment: CDR1 LNHDA and CDR2 SQIVND (reference sequence). This CDR3 spans 14 amino acids. The V gene end was trimmed by 4 bases and the J gene end by 6 bases; junction bases not matched to a gene: 4. The CDR3 loop is CASSTDRGGQPQHF. In DNA, the CDR3 is TGTGCCAGTAGTACGGACAGGGGAGGTCAGCCCCAGCATTTT.

This clonotype turned up a few times. J is TRBJ2-3 and V is TRBV7-2; 8 bases line up with TRBD2. The CDR3 spans 13 residues. Germline CDR1 and CDR2: SGHTA and FQGNSA. The trim removed 10 bases at V and 6 bases at J, leaving 9 bases unmatched. The CDR3 DNA reads as TGTGCCACCCGCGGGGGGAGGTGGGATACGCAGTATTTT. Translation: CATRGGRWDTQYF.

This clonotype was seen only a few times. This chain connects TRBV18 to TRBJ2-6; D is ambiguous. The V and J ends lost 0 bases and 0 bases respectively, with 6 bases between them. This CDR3 region has 16 residues. The germline CDR1 and CDR2 sequences are KGHSH and LQKENI. CDR3 residues: CASSPPSASGANVLTF. The CDR3 nucleotides read TGTGCCAGCTCACCACCTTCAGCCTCTGGGGCCAACGTCCTGACTTTC.

CDR3 protein: CSARERRGTYNEQFF. The CDR3 DNA is TGCAGTGCTAGAGAGAGACGGGGAACCTACAATGAGCAGTTCTTC. The rearrangement joins TRBV20-1 to TRBJ2-1, with a tentative D call TRBD2 (5 bases). The CDR3 runs 15 residues. Germline V gene lookup returns CDR1 DFQATT and CDR2 SNEGSKA (reference sequence). Trimming removed 0 bases from V and 2 bases from J, with 11 bases in between.

This clonotype came up a few times. CDR3 DNA sequence: TGTGCCAGCAGCCCGGACTACGCCCACAATGAGCAGTTCTTC. Encoded protein: CASSPDYAHNEQFF. This sequence joins TRBV7-8 and TRBJ2-1; maybe TRBD2 (6 bases). CDR3 length equals 14 residues. With 5 bases removed from V and 5 bases from J, the gap between germline ends came to 13 bases. Germline V gene lookup returns CDR1 SGHVS and CDR2 FQNEAQ.

This clonotype was detected many times. The chain employs TRBV7-2 and TRBJ1-5; no clear D gene. Trimming pared 5 bases from V and 6 bases from J, leaving 11 bases between. The CDR3 consists of 13 residues. Germline CDR1 reads SGHTA; CDR2 reads FQGNSA. CDR3 protein: CASSARAGQPQHF. CDR3 DNA sequence: TGTGCCAGCAGCGCGAGGGCGGGTCAGCCCCAGCATTTT.

This clonotype was seen a handful of times. This chain links TRBV2 with TRBJ1-1; tentatively, D is TRBD1 (6 bases). This CDR3 is built from 15 residues. Germline CDR1 is SNHLY and CDR2 is FYNNEI. Trimming took off 8 bases at V and 1 base at J, with 17 bases between the two ends. The CDR3 region has the DNA TGTGCCAGCGCTCTTCTCGGACAGTCGAACACTGAAGCTTTCTTT. It specifies CASALLGQSNTEAFF.

This clonotype was counted ten times or more. The V call is TRBV6-2 or TRBV6-3, the J call TRBJ2-2; 9 bases are shared with TRBD1. There are 16 residues in the CDR3. CDR1 is MNHEY, CDR2 SVGEGT, per germline. J lost 8 bases, V lost 3 bases, and 10 bases had no gene match. The CDR3 sequence: CASSYGTGRATGELFF. CDR3 DNA: TGTGCCAGCAGTTATGGGACAGGGCGAGCGACAGGGGAGCTGTTTTTT.

V usage is TRBV5-4 and J usage is TRBJ1-1; TRBD1 agrees at 7 bases. The V segment lost 4 bases and the J segment 8 bases; nucleotides outside the gene matches: 5. The CDR3 consists of 12 residues. CDR1 SGHNT and CDR2 YYREEE come from the germline V gene (reference sequence). CDR3 protein: CASSHTTGEAFF. DNA of the CDR3: TGTGCCAGCAGCCACACGACAGGGGAAGCTTTCTTT.

This clonotype was found a few times. The V call is TRBV7-3, the J call TRBJ2-3; D uncertain. CDR1 is SGHTA and CDR2 is FQGTGA in the germline V gene. V lost 5 bases and J lost 0, with 9 bases in between. There are 14 residues in the CDR3. CDR3 nucleotide sequence: TGTGCCAGCAGCCGTGGGTCTAGCACAGATACGCAGTATTTT. This sequence encodes CASSRGSSTDTQYF.

This clonotype was seen a few times. The chain is built from TRBV10-3 and TRBJ1-2; maybe TRBD1 (5 bases). Looked up from germline, CDR1 is ENHRY and CDR2 is SYGVKD. V lost 6 bases and J 1 base, leaving 15 bases between the germline ends. This CDR3 region has 15 residues. The CDR3 DNA is TGTGCCATCAGGGAAACCTGGGGGGGTAACTATGGCTACACCTTC. Translation: CAIRETWGGNYGYTF.